Each of the 21 T cell receptor beta chains below was sequenced from the same sample in a study of T cells in Graves' hyperthyroidism and ophthalmopathy. Amplified TCR beta CDR3 regions derived from RNA transcripts. The HTBI set primed first-round TCR CDR3 RT-PCR. TCRdb itself ran the multiplex PCR reads through MiXCR, one entry per CDR3 protein. The table lists about 480,000 distinct CDR3 sequences, around 14% of them singletons. Sequences were obtained from blood. Receptors originate from a young woman with Graves' hyperthyroidism.

This chain links TRBV20-1 with TRBJ1-2; TRBD1 might be the D (5 bases). V dropped 5 bases and J dropped 6 bases, with 10 bases sitting between them. The CDR3 is made up of 11 amino acids. Germline V gives CDR1 DFQATT, CDR2 SNEGSKA (reference sequence). The CDR3 loop reads CSAGGDHGYTF. In DNA, the CDR3 is TGCAGTGCTGGGGGGGACCATGGCTACACCTTC.

This clonotype was counted many times. V and J are TRBV19 and TRBJ1-2; 7 bases agree with TRBD1. Germline-derived CDR1 and CDR2 are LNHDA and SQIVND (reference sequence). The trim removed 7 bases at V and 4 bases at J, leaving 9 bases unmatched. The CDR3 loop spans 14 amino acids. The CDR3 nucleotides read TGTGCCAGTACCCACCTGACAGGGAGCTATGGCTACACCTTC. It translates to CASTHLTGSYGYTF.

This clonotype was seen repeatedly, ten times or more. This chain uses TRBV20-1 with TRBJ2-5; 11 bases map to TRBD2. Germline V CDR1 and CDR2: DFQATT, SNEGSKA (reference sequence). J was trimmed by 5 bases and V by 3 bases; bases with no gene match: 8. The CDR3 sequence is 15 residues long. The CDR3 coding sequence is TGCAGTGCTAGTTTACTAGCGGGAGCCTGGGAGACCCAGTACTTC. This translates into CSASLLAGAWETQYF.

This chain joins TRBV11-2 and TRBJ2-3, with D hard to call. The CDR3 contains 15 residues. V lost 5 bases and J lost 6, with 18 bases in between. Germline V lookup: CDR1 SGHAT, CDR2 FQNNGV. CDR3 DNA sequence: TGTGCCAGCAGCCCCGAATGGGTTCATTCGGATACGCAGTATTTT. Encoded protein: CASSPEWVHSDTQYF.

This clonotype was seen many times. At one end the junction does not follow the germline gene, possibly because of a read error. V usage is TRBV12-3 or TRBV12-4 and J usage is TRBJ2-5, with 10 bases identical to TRBD2. The CDR3 extends over 15 amino acids. CDR3 protein: CASSVAGGVQETQYF. DNA of the CDR3: TGTGCCAGCAGTGTAGCGGGAGGTGTCCAAGAGACCCAGTACTTC.

The rearrangement links TRBV5-5 to TRBJ1-5; 9 nucleotides align to TRBD1. Germline lookup yields CDR1 SGHKS and CDR2 YYEKEE (reference sequence). CDR3 length: 15 residues. The junction had 7 bases not matched to a gene; V was cut back by 3 bases and J by 6 bases. This CDR3 is CASSSRDRAGQPQHF. CDR3 nucleotide sequence: TGTGCCAGCAGCTCCCGGGACAGGGCCGGTCAGCCCCAGCATTTT.

In its sample, this clonotype was seen many times. The rearrangement uses TRBV12-5 and TRBJ2-1, with 8 bases that match TRBD1. There are 17 residues in the CDR3. Germline V gene sequence: CDR1 LGHNT, CDR2 FRNRAP. J gave up 2 bases and V 4 bases, and 10 bases lay outside the gene matches. The CDR3 bases are TGTGCTAGTGGTTCCCTGGTGGACAGGGACCCCTACAATGAGCAGTTCTTC. Amino acid sequence: CASGSLVDRDPYNEQFF. Full variable domain (remainder filled in from reference TRBV12-5 and TRBJ2-1): DARVTQTPRHKVTEMGQEVTMRCQPILGHNTVFWYRQTMMQGLELLAYFRNRAPLDDSGMPKDRFSAEMPDATLATLKIQPSEPRDSAVYFCASGSLVDRDPYNEQFFGPGTRLTVL.

In this sample, this clonotype turned up many times. The rearrangement links TRBV18 to TRBJ2-3, with no clear D. This CDR3 comprises 15 residues. V was trimmed by 3 bases and J by 1 base, leaving 11 bases between them. Germline CDR1 and CDR2: KGHSH and LQKENI. CDR3 sequence (DNA): TGTGCCAGCTCACCTCGAGAAAAGCGCACAGATACGCAGTATTTT. This translates into CASSPREKRTDTQYF.

This clonotype came up a few times. The chain couples TRBV7-3 to TRBJ2-1; the match to TRBD1 covers 8 bases. With V trimmed by 3 bases and J by 6 bases, 1 base remained unmatched. Germline lookup yields CDR1 SGHTA and CDR2 FQGTGA. This CDR3 region has 13 residues. The CDR3 DNA follows: TGTGCCAGCAGCTTCAGGGGGCTCAATGAGCAGTTCTTC. This translates into CASSFRGLNEQFF.

The rearrangement links TRBV20-1 to TRBJ2-7; D is unresolved. The CDR3 is made up of 11 amino acids. Per germline, CDR1 DFQATT and CDR2 SNEGSKA (reference sequence). The V end was cut by 5 bases, the J end by 8 bases, with 13 bases between. As DNA, the CDR3 is TGCAGTGCTCGCCTGGGTAGGCAGCAGTACGTC. Translating gives CSARLGRQQYV.

V usage is TRBV6-9 and J usage is TRBJ1-2; D is unresolved. Germline V gene lookup returns CDR1 MNHGY and CDR2 SVAAGI. V lost 3 bases, J lost 8 bases, and 25 bases lay in between. The CDR3 totals 17 residues. The DNA of the CDR3 is TGTGCCAGCAGTTACAGTCGATCCACCCCTATCGGCCCGGGCTACACCTTC. This gives the protein CASSYSRSTPIGPGYTF.

This clonotype was counted at least ten times. The V call is TRBV2, the J call TRBJ1-5, with D possibly matching TRBD1 (5 bases). The germline V gene has CDR1 SNHLY and CDR2 FYNNEI. This CDR3 contains 14 residues. V was shortened by 6 bases and J by 2 bases, with 11 bases between the two germline ends. The CDR3 DNA follows: TGTGCCAGCAGGAACAGAGGGGGCAATCAGCCCCAGCATTTT. It translates to CASRNRGGNQPQHF.

In the case of this clonotype: This may arise from a read error, as a much more abundant clone is one base away. This rearrangement joins TRBV20-1 to TRBJ2-7, with TRBD2 identical over 9 bases. Per germline, CDR1 DFQATT and CDR2 SNEGSKA (reference sequence). Germline trimming cut 6 bases from V and 2 bases from J; bases unmatched to any gene: 11. The CDR3 totals 15 residues. The CDR3 loop is CSAVTVERGAYEQYF. The CDR3 DNA reads TGCAGTGCCGTTACGGTCGAGCGGGGGGCCTACGAGCAGTACTTC.

This clonotype was seen many times. The genes are TRBV12-3 or TRBV12-4 and TRBJ1-3; D ambiguous. Trimming removed 3 bases from V and 0 bases from J, with 9 bases in between. The CDR3 length is 15 residues. In DNA form, the CDR3 reads TGTGCCAGCAGTTTCGGACGGCTCTCTGGAAACACCATATATTTT. Residues: CASSFGRLSGNTIYF.

The genes are TRBV4-2 and TRBJ1-1; tentatively, D is TRBD1 (5 bases). The V end lost 1 base, the J end lost 5 bases, and 14 bases lay between the germline ends. Germline CDR1 reads LGHNA; CDR2 reads YNFKEQ. This CDR3 region has 15 residues. The CDR3 is CASSQVRREGTEAFF. The CDR3, as DNA: TGTGCCAGCAGCCAAGTAAGGAGGGAGGGGACTGAAGCTTTCTTT.

Many counts were recorded for this clonotype. The genes are TRBV12-3 or TRBV12-4 and TRBJ1-6; 7 bases line up with TRBD1. The CDR3 is 14 residues long. Trimming took 3 bases from V and 10 from J; bases not matched to a gene: 6. The CDR3 nucleotides read TGTGCCAGCAGTTTTGGAAGGGGGCAATCACCCCTCCACTTT. Amino acid sequence: CASSFGRGQSPLHF.

This clonotype was recorded at least ten times. The rearrangement uses TRBV29-1 and TRBJ1-1; possible D gene TRBD1, 5 bases. Germline V gene data show CDR1 as SQVTM and CDR2 as ANQGSEA. This CDR3 has 13 amino acids. Trimming took 7 bases from V and 3 from J, leaving 15 bases between them. CDR3 amino acids: CSAAPGGDTEAFF. The CDR3 DNA reads TGCAGCGCCGCGCCCGGGGGGGACACTGAAGCTTTCTTT.

This clonotype showed up many times. The V call is TRBV6-2 or TRBV6-3, the J call TRBJ1-1; weak D call: TRBD1 (5 bases). Trimming took 6 bases from V and 4 from J, leaving 21 bases between them. In germline, CDR1 is MNHEY, CDR2 SVGEGT. The CDR3 sequence is 16 residues long. CDR3 residues: CASSHVSSRRATEAFF. Written as DNA, the CDR3 is TGTGCCAGCAGCCACGTCAGCTCCCGCAGGGCCACTGAAGCTTTCTTT.

This clonotype was recorded many times. V is TRBV15 and J is TRBJ2-7, with 8 bases lining up with TRBD2. The CDR3 sequence is 17 residues long. V shed 1 base and J 0 bases; nucleotides not matched to a gene: 8. The germline gives CDR1 LNHNV, CDR2 YYDKDF (reference sequence). CDR3 protein: CATSRVPAGASSYEQYF. CDR3 DNA sequence: TGTGCCACCAGCAGAGTCCCAGCGGGAGCTAGCTCCTACGAGCAGTACTTC.

This chain links TRBV27 with TRBJ2-2; D is unclear. Per germline, CDR1 MNHEY and CDR2 SMNVEV (reference sequence). This CDR3 region has 16 residues. Deletions cut 6 bases from V and 2 bases from J, with 16 bases between. The CDR3 loop is CASSLISGPNTGELFF. In DNA form, the CDR3 reads TGTGCCAGCAGCCTGATAAGTGGACCAAACACCGGGGAGCTGTTTTTT.

This clonotype was seen ten or more times. The chain has TRBV20-1 and TRBJ2-7, with 10 bases lining up with TRBD2. Losses at the gene ends were 6 bases for V and 4 bases for J; bases not matched to a gene: 6. Germline loops: CDR1 DFQATT, CDR2 SNEGSKA (reference sequence). This CDR3 comprises 13 residues. The CDR3 sequence is CSATGTSDYEQYF. DNA of the CDR3: TGCAGTGCGACCGGGACTAGCGATTACGAGCAGTACTTC.